The sequence of this TCR beta chain was determined in a study of blood T cells in healthy people across ages. Study as a whole: The capture of about one barcoded beta molecule per two T cells was achieved by template switching.

Sample-barcoded 5' priming and a J-beta primer mix drove a second PCR of roughly 6 to 12 cycles. A single record per CDR3 protein comes from TCRdb applying MiXCR to the 5' RACE reads. Found here are about a million distinct CDR3 sequences, more than 30% of them singletons; the top ten hold roughly 13%. This clonotype was found a few times. Trimming took 3 bases from V and 8 from J; bases not matched to a gene: 9. Germline V gene sequence: CDR1 SNHLY, CDR2 FYNNEI. The CDR3 runs 15 residues. Peripheral blood samples of approximately 10 milliliters were drawn from each donor. The gene calls are TRBV2 and TRBJ2-3; 9 bases are shared with TRBD1. The source is a man between 18 and 29 years old in good health. The sequencing input was blood. DNA of the CDR3: TGTGCCAGCAGTGACGACAGGGGGATTTCATCTACGCAGTATTTT. It encodes CASSDDRGISSTQYF.